This T cell receptor (beta chain) was captured by sequencing in a study of shared clonotypes between healthy human individuals. Some clones are missing from TCRdb's copy, which holds only in-frame ones; the method was immunoSEQ multiplex PCR. The table lists around 2.1 million clones, around 93% of them singletons. Per the germline V gene, CDR1 is MGHRA and CDR2 is YSYEKL. Losses at the gene ends were 5 bases for V and 5 bases for J; bases not matched to a gene: 5. The CDR3 spans 14 residues. Naive CD8 cells comprised CD45RO-negative, CCR7-positively selected cells, excluding terminally differentiated effector memory CD45RA+ cells.

This chain uses TRBV4-1 with TRBJ2-7, with TRBD1 matching over 11 bases. The receptor's source is a man younger than 35 in good health. Some clones in this sample may be carry-over from other donors' samples. Sequenced: naive CD8+ T cells from PBMCs. CDR3 bases: TGCGCCAGCAGCTCGGGACAGGGGGTCCACGAGCAGTACTTC. Encoded protein: CASSSGQGVHEQYF.